This T cell receptor beta chain comes out of a study of T cells in Graves' hyperthyroidism and ophthalmopathy. Study-wide context: At the time of initial diagnosis and before any treatment, peripheral blood was collected.

This clonotype was detected only a few times. Amplified TCR beta CDR3 regions came from RNA transcripts. First-round RT-PCR of the TCR CDR3 relied on the HTBI primer set. TCRdb passed the multiplex PCR reads through MiXCR, listing each CDR3 protein once. The sample records just under 750,000 distinct CDR3 sequences, just over 35% being singletons. Germline assignment: CDR1 SGHTA and CDR2 FQGNSA. This CDR3 region has 15 residues. The V end lost 1 base, the J end lost 4 bases, and 11 bases lay between the germline ends. Recently diagnosed hyperthyroidism of less than 2 months' duration affected patients aged 18 to 65.

The chain has TRBV7-2 and TRBJ1-5; D is perhaps TRBD1 (6 bases). Sequenced material: blood. The clonotype comes from a woman aged 40 to 55 with Graves' hyperthyroidism. Written as DNA, the CDR3 is TGTGCCAGCAGCTTAGGGGGACATTCTAATCAGCCCCAGCATTTT. It yields the protein CASSLGGHSNQPQHF.